These 30 T cell receptor beta chains were all obtained from the same sample, sequenced in a study of identical twins. A single record per CDR3 protein comes from TCRdb applying MiXCR to the 5' RACE reads. Altogether 250,000 or so distinct CDR3 sequences are present, about 8.9% being singletons, with the ten largest covering 3% to 3.5%. This same sample was also taken into another study, of yellow fever vaccine responses in identical twins.

The sequencing sample was made of CD8+ T cells sorted from blood. Every receptor here comes from a young woman in good health.

This clonotype was observed a few times. The rearrangement uses TRBV27 and TRBJ1-5, with D maybe TRBD1 (5 bases). V gave up 8 bases and J gave up 7 bases, with 18 bases separating them. In germline, CDR1 is MNHEY, CDR2 SMNVEV (reference sequence). The CDR3 length is 14 residues. CDR3 in DNA: TGTGCCAGCCAGACGCGGGGGTTCGGGCAGCCCCAGCATTTT. Protein: CASQTRGFGQPQHF.

The V call is TRBV20-1, the J call TRBJ2-1; 10 nucleotides agree with TRBD2. CDR1 and CDR2 (germline): DFQATT, SNEGSKA (reference sequence). Losses at the gene ends were 0 bases for V and 7 bases for J; bases not matched to a gene: 15. CDR3 length equals 18 residues. This CDR3 is CSARDSAWGAGGPNEQFF. CDR3 DNA sequence: TGCAGTGCTAGAGATTCAGCATGGGGAGCGGGGGGGCCGAATGAGCAGTTCTTC.

Details on this clonotype: A clone one base away is much larger, so this may be a read error. The gene calls are TRBV12-3 or TRBV12-4 and TRBJ1-1, with D tentatively TRBD1 (5 bases). CDR3 length: 15 residues. The CDR3 DNA reads TGTGCCAGCTGTCGCCTGACGAAGGACGGGGCTGAAGCTCTCTTT. It translates to CASCRLTKDGAEALF.

This clonotype has more than one count but fewer than ten. This sequence joins TRBV7-9 and TRBJ2-5, with D perhaps TRBD2 (5 bases). V shed 4 bases and J shed 4 bases, with 16 bases lying between them. This CDR3 is built from 15 residues. The germline CDR1 and CDR2 sequences are SEHNR and FQNEAQ (reference sequence). The chain's CDR3 is CASSSPRGGRETQYF. In DNA form, the CDR3 reads TGTGCCAGCAGCTCCCCCCGGGGTGGGAGAGAGACCCAGTACTTC. Full variable domain (missing parts from reference TRBV7-9 and TRBJ2-5): DTGVSQNPRHKITKRGQNVTFRCDPISEHNRLYWYRQTLGQGPEFLTYFQNEAQLEKSRLLSDRFSAERPKGSFSTLEIQRTEQGDSAMYLCASSSPRGGRETQYFGPGTRLLVL.

This clonotype was detected many times. The V gene is TRBV12-3 or TRBV12-4, the J gene TRBJ1-2; tentatively, D is TRBD1 (6 bases). V was pared by 7 bases and J by 6 bases, with 12 bases between. The CDR3 has 12 amino acids. CDR3 nucleotide sequence: TGTGCCAGCACCGAGGGGGGGCATGGCTACACCTTC. Protein product: CASTEGGHGYTF.

This clonotype was seen more than once but under ten times. The chain has TRBV7-2 and TRBJ2-7; TRBD2 aligns across 8 bases. Trimming at V came to 8 bases and at J to 2 bases, leaving 11 bases not matched to a gene. Germline V gene sequence: CDR1 SGHTA, CDR2 FQGNSA. The CDR3 is made up of 15 amino acids. DNA of the CDR3: TGTGCCAGCTTAGACTTGCGGGAGGCTCCCTACGAGCAGTACTTC. It specifies CASLDLREAPYEQYF.

This clonotype was detected many times. Written as DNA, the CDR3 is TGTGCCAGCAGTTACTATGTAGGGGACGAGCAGTACTTC. Translating gives CASSYYVGDEQYF. The rearrangement joins TRBV6-5 to TRBJ2-7, with a tentative D call TRBD1 (5 bases). There are 13 residues in the CDR3. Trimming removed 1 base from V and 5 bases from J, with 9 bases in between. CDR1 and CDR2 (germline): MNHEY, SVGAGI.

This clonotype has ten or more counts. The chain recombines TRBV6-2 or TRBV6-3 with TRBJ2-2; no firm D call. CDR3 length: 16 residues. The ends were cut back, 5 bases at V and 4 bases at J, with 17 bases in the middle. Germline V gene data show CDR1 as MNHEY and CDR2 as SVGEGT. The CDR3 DNA follows: TGTGCCAGCAGTCCCGTACTTCCGGTCCCCACCGGGGAGCTGTTTTTT. This translates into CASSPVLPVPTGELFF.

The chain couples TRBV30 to TRBJ2-7, with 7 bases fitting TRBD1. Trimming cost V 4 bases and J 1 base; bases outside gene matches: 4. The germline gives CDR1 GTSNPN, CDR2 SVGIG (reference sequence). CDR3 length: 13 residues. CDR3 in DNA: TGTGCCTGGATGACAGGGCAATCCTACGAGCAGTACTTC. Translating it yields CAWMTGQSYEQYF.

This clonotype has ten or more counts. The chain's CDR3 is CASSPQRLAGYYNEQFF. CDR3 sequence (DNA): TGTGCCAGCAGCCCGCAGAGACTAGCGGGGTACTACAATGAGCAGTTCTTC. J is TRBJ2-1 and V is TRBV7-9; 11 bases line up with TRBD2. From germline, CDR1 is SEHNR and CDR2 FQNEAQ (reference sequence). V shed 5 bases, J shed 3 bases, and the junction held 9 bases outside the gene matches. The CDR3 loop spans 17 amino acids.

This chain links TRBV5-1 with TRBJ2-7; no reliable D call. The V gene's germline CDR1 is SGHRS and CDR2 YFSETQ. Deletions cut 4 bases from V and 0 bases from J, with 11 bases between. The length of the CDR3 is 14 residues. The CDR3 DNA reads TGCGCCAGCAGCCCGGACCTCTACTCCTACGAGCAGTACTTC. Encoded protein: CASSPDLYSYEQYF.

This clonotype was counted a few times. This chain uses TRBV6-2 or TRBV6-3 with TRBJ1-5; D uncertain. Per the germline V gene, CDR1 is MNHEY and CDR2 is SVGEGT. The CDR3 is 11 residues long. Trimming took off 5 bases at V and 7 bases at J, with 6 bases between the two ends. In nucleotides, the CDR3 is TGTGCCAGCAGTCATCCCCAGCCCCAGCATTTT. Its translation: CASSHPQPQHF.

This clonotype was recorded at least ten times. The chain links TRBV7-2 to TRBJ2-7; 7 bases map to TRBD2. With 1 base clipped from V and 0 bases from J, the junction kept 3 bases outside the gene matches. CDR1 and CDR2 from the germline V gene are SGHTA and FQGNSA. This CDR3 has 15 amino acids. The CDR3 sequence is CASSLVLADSYEQYF. The CDR3 DNA sequence: TGTGCCAGCAGCTTAGTGCTAGCGGACTCCTACGAGCAGTACTTC.

The rearrangement links TRBV4-3 to TRBJ2-1; 10 bases line up with TRBD2. CDR1 and CDR2 from the germline V gene are LGHNA and YSLEER. J was trimmed by 6 bases and V by 0 bases; bases with no gene match: 8. The CDR3 is made up of 17 amino acids. For the CDR3, the DNA is TGCGCCAGCAGCCAAGATAGACTAGCGGGCCCCTTCAATGAGCAGTTCTTC. Translation gives CASSQDRLAGPFNEQFF.

The chain carries TRBV15 and TRBJ2-2; 7 nucleotides match TRBD2. V lost 0 bases to trimming and J lost 3 bases; unmatched junction nucleotides: 7. This CDR3 contains 17 residues. Germline lookup yields CDR1 LNHNV and CDR2 YYDKDF (reference sequence). CDR3 in DNA: TGTGCCACCAGCAGAGATTGGGCGGGAGTGGACACCGGGGAGCTGTTTTTT. It translates to CATSRDWAGVDTGELFF.

Comment on this clonotype: At one end, the junction sequence differs from germline, possibly due to a read error. The chain employs TRBV12-3 or TRBV12-4 and TRBJ2-1, with TRBD2 matching over 8 bases. The CDR3 is 19 residues long. CDR3 in DNA: TGTGCCATCAGTCCCTCGCATGTAGTAGCGGGATCACGGAGCAATGAGCAGTTCTTC. Its translation is CAISPSHVVAGSRSNEQFF.

This clonotype occurred a few times. V is TRBV7-9 and J is TRBJ2-1; TRBD1 matches 7 bases. J was trimmed by 5 bases and V by 7 bases; bases with no gene match: 8. The CDR3 is made up of 14 amino acids. CDR1 SEHNR and CDR2 FQNEAQ come from the germline V gene (reference sequence). This chain's CDR3 is CASIIGTVNNEQFF. The CDR3 coding sequence is TGTGCCAGCATCATAGGGACAGTGAACAATGAGCAGTTCTTC.

This clonotype was recorded a few times. This chain joins TRBV5-6 and TRBJ2-7; D is tentatively TRBD1 or TRBD2 (5 bases each). This CDR3 has 18 residues. Trimming removed 3 bases from V and 4 bases from J, with 26 bases in between. The V gene's germline CDR1 is SGHDT and CDR2 YYEEEE. The CDR3 nucleotides read TGTGCCAGCAGCTACTCTCCTCTGGGGGACCGGTATGAATACGAGCAGTACTTC. Translated: CASSYSPLGDRYEYEQYF.

This clonotype was detected many times. The CDR3 coding sequence is TGTGCCACGGGAGGGAGTGAGCAGTTCTTC. It codes for CATGGSEQFF. The rearrangement links TRBV10-3 to TRBJ2-1; TRBD2 matches 8 bases. The germline V gene encodes CDR1 ENHRY and CDR2 SYGVKD. This CDR3 is 10 amino acids long. J gave up 9 bases and V 10 bases, and 2 bases lay outside the gene matches.

This clonotype was seen a handful of times. The V call is TRBV15, the J call TRBJ1-1; D remains ambiguous. The germline CDR1 and CDR2 sequences are LNHNV and YYDKDF (reference sequence). Trimming left V 3 bases short and J 14 bases short, with 16 bases between. The CDR3 covers 12 residues. CDR3 nucleotides: TGTGCCACCAGCAGCGCTTCTGAGACTCAATTCTTT. This sequence encodes CATSSASETQFF.

The CDR3 sequence is CASSPKQGMNTEAFF. CDR3 nucleotide sequence: TGTGCCAGCTCACCTAAACAGGGTATGAACACTGAAGCTTTCTTT. The rearrangement joins TRBV18 to TRBJ1-1; D is perhaps TRBD1 (6 bases). The CDR3 extends over 15 amino acids. Germline CDR1 KGHSH, CDR2 LQKENI. Trimming cost V 3 bases and J 0 bases, with 11 bases left between them.

The genes are TRBV6-5 and TRBJ2-1; TRBD2 matches 16 bases. The CDR3 contains 16 residues. Trimming cost V 0 bases and J 7 bases; bases outside gene matches: 0. The germline V gene encodes CDR1 MNHEY and CDR2 SVGAGI. The CDR3 DNA sequence: TGTGCCAGCAGTTACTCGGGACTAGCGGGAGGGAATGAGCAGTTCTTC. This translates into CASSYSGLAGGNEQFF.

The chain joins TRBV25-1 to TRBJ1-2, with TRBD1 matching 7 bases. CDR1 is MGHDK and CDR2 is SYGVNS in the germline V gene. This CDR3 contains 15 residues. J was trimmed by 3 bases and V by 4 bases; bases with no gene match: 8. CDR3 in amino acids: CASSGIQGVDYGYTF. DNA of the CDR3: TGTGCCAGCAGTGGAATCCAGGGGGTTGACTATGGCTACACCTTC.

A remark on this clonotype: At one of its ends the junction is not consistent with the germline gene, which may arise from a read error. The chain combines TRBV10-2 with TRBJ2-1; no firm D call. This CDR3 is built from 10 residues. Germline V gives CDR1 WSHSY, CDR2 SAAADI. DNA of the CDR3: TGCCCCAGCAAGGGCAGGGAGCAGTTCTTC. It codes for CPSKGREQFF.

This clonotype has a count of ten or more. The chain has TRBV6-1 and TRBJ2-5, with 10 bases identical to TRBD2. Trimming removed 5 bases from V and 2 bases from J; junction bases left unmatched: 2. Germline CDR1 and CDR2: MNHNS and SASEGT. The CDR3 has 14 amino acids. The CDR3 DNA sequence: TGTGCCAGCAGTCGGACTAGCGGACAAGAGACCCAGTACTTC. Its protein product is CASSRTSGQETQYF.

This clonotype occurred many times. V is TRBV3-1 and J is TRBJ2-1; D is unclear. CDR3 size: 14 residues. Trimming left V 4 bases short and J 6 bases short, with 13 bases between. Germline V gene sequence: CDR1 LGHDT, CDR2 YNNKEL (reference sequence). CDR3 in amino acids: CASSPQTGANEQFF. CDR3 nucleotides: TGTGCCAGCAGCCCACAGACTGGCGCCAATGAGCAGTTCTTC.

This clonotype was counted at least ten times. The chain links TRBV7-2 to TRBJ2-7; maybe TRBD1 (6 bases). The CDR3 sequence is 13 residues long. Between the trimmed V and J ends, which lost 5 bases and 0 bases, there was a span of 8 bases. The germline V gene encodes CDR1 SGHTA and CDR2 FQGNSA. The CDR3 DNA reads as TGTGCCAGCAGCCAGGGGTCCTCCTACGAGCAGTACTTC. This gives the protein CASSQGSSYEQYF.

This clonotype was detected a few times. The chain joins TRBV29-1 to TRBJ2-7; D gene uncertain. Germline V gene data show CDR1 as SQVTM and CDR2 as ANQGSEA. V gave up 0 bases and J gave up 9 bases, with 12 bases separating them. The CDR3 extends over 12 amino acids. This CDR3 is CSVEDQTMGQYF. DNA of the CDR3: TGCAGCGTTGAAGATCAGACAATGGGGCAGTACTTC.

The chain carries TRBV4-1 and TRBJ2-7, with 9 nucleotides matching TRBD1. Trimming removed 4 bases from V and 5 bases from J; junction bases left unmatched: 9. The germline V gene has CDR1 MGHRA and CDR2 YSYEKL. The CDR3 loop spans 15 amino acids. This chain's CDR3 is CASSRLTGGEDEQYF. DNA of the CDR3: TGCGCCAGCAGCCGGCTTACAGGGGGCGAAGACGAGCAGTACTTC.

The rearrangement joins TRBV30 to TRBJ1-2, with TRBD1 matching over 9 bases. Germline V lookup: CDR1 GTSNPN, CDR2 SVGIG (reference sequence). The CDR3 contains 13 residues. V lost 8 bases and J lost 5; bases outside the gene matches: 9. This chain's CDR3 is CAGVPGQGYGYTF. The CDR3 DNA follows: TGTGCCGGAGTCCCGGGACAGGGTTATGGCTACACCTTC.